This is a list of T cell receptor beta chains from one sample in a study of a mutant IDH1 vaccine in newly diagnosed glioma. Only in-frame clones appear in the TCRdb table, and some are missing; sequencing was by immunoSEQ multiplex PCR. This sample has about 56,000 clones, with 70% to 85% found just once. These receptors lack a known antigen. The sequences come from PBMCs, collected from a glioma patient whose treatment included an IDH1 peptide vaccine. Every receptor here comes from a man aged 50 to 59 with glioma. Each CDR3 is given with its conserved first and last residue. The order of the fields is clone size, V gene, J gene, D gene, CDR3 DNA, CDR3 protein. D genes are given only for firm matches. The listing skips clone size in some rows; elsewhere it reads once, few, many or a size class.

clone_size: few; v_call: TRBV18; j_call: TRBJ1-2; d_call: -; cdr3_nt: TGTGCCAGCTCCCCGGACGTTGGGTCTTACGGCTACACCTTC; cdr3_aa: CASSPDVGSYGYTF
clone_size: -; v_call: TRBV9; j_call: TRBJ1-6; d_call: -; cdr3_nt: TGTGCCAGCAGCGAGGCAGGGGATAATTCACCCCTCCACTTT; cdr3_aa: CASSEAGDNSPLHF
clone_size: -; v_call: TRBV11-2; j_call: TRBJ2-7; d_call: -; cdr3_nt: TGTGCCAGCAGCTTATGGGGGGACTTAGAGCAGTACTTC; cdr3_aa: CASSLWGDLEQYF
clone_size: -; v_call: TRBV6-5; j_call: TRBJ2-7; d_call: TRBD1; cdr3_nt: TGTGCCAGCAGGAGACAGGGGGAATACGAGCAGTACTTC; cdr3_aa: CASRRQGEYEQYF
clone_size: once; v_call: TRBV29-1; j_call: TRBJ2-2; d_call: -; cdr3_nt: TGCAGCGTTGAAGATGACCGGGGGCAGAACACCGGGGAGCTGTTTTTT; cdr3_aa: CSVEDDRGQNTGELFF
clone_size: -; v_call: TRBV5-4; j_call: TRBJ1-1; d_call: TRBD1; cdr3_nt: TGTGCCAGCAGCCCCCCTCCAGGGACAGGGAACACTGAAGCTTTCTTT; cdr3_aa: CASSPPPGTGNTEAFF
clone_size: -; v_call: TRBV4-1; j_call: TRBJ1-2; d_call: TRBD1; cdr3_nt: TGCGCCAGCAGCCAAGATTTACAGGGGAGAGGCTACACCTTC; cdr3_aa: CASSQDLQGRGYTF
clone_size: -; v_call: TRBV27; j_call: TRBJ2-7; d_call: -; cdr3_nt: TGTGCCAGCAGTTTAGGATCAGGGGGGAGGTACGAGCAGTACTTC; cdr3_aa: CASSLGSGGRYEQYF
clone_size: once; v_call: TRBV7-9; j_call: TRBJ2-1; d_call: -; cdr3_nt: TGTGCCAGCAGCCTCTTTCCGGGACCGCGGCGTGAGCAGTTCTTC; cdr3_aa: CASSLFPGPRREQFF
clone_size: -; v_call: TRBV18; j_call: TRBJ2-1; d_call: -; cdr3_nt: TGTGCCAGCCCAAACGGGTCAAGCTCCTACAATGAGCAGTTCTTC; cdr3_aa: CASPNGSSSYNEQFF
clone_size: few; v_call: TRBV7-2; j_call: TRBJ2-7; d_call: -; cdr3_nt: TGTGCCAGCAGCGGAAGGGGACCCTGGTGGTACTTC; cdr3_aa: CASSGRGPWWYF
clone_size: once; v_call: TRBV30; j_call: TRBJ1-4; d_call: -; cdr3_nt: TGTGCCTGGAGCTTGGACCGAGGGGACGAAAAACTGTTTTTT; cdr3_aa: CAWSLDRGDEKLFF
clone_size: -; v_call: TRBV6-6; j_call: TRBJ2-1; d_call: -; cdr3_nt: TGTGCCAGCACCCTAGGGGGGCACAATGAGCAGTTCTTC; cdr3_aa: CASTLGGHNEQFF
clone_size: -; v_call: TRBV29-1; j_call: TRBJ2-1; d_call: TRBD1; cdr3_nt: TGCAGCGTTGAGGGGGACAGGGGAGGCAATGAGCAGTTCTTC; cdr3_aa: CSVEGDRGGNEQFF
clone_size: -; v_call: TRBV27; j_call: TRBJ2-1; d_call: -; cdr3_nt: TGTGCCAGCAGTCCTAACTACAATGAGCAGTTCTTC; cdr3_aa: CASSPNYNEQFF
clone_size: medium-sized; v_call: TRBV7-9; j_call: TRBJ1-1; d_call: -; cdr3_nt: TGTGCCAGTCGACCCACGGGGGACGACACTGAAGCTTTCTTT; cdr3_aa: CASRPTGDDTEAFF
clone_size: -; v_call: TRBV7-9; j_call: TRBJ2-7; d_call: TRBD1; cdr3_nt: TGTGCCAGCAGCTCGACAGGGGGCAGCGAGCAGTACTTC; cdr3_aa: CASSSTGGSEQYF
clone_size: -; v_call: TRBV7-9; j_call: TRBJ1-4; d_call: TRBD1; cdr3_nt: TGTGCCAGCAGCTCGAGGACAGGGGGCGACGAAAAACTGTTTTTT; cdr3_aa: CASSSRTGGDEKLFF
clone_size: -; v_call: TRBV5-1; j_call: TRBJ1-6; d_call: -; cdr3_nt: TGCGCCAGCAGCTCCGGGGCGAGAGGTAATTCACCCCTCCACTTT; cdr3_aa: CASSSGARGNSPLHF
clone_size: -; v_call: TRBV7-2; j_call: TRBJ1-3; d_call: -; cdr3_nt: TGTGCCAGCAGCTACGGGGGACGGGGGGCGCTGGGAAACACCATATATTTT; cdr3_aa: CASSYGGRGALGNTIYF
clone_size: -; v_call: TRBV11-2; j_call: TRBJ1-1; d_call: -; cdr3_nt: TGTGCCAGCAGCAGTCGGAGGAACACTGAAGCTTTCTTT; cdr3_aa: CASSSRRNTEAFF
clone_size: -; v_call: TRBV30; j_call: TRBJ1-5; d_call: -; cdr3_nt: TGTGCCTGGAGTCAGGGAGAGGGTCAGCCCCAGCATTTT; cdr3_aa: CAWSQGEGQPQHF
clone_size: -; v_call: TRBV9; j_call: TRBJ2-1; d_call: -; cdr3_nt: TGTGCCAGCGGTGGGGACGGCGATGAGCAGTTCTTC; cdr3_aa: CASGGDGDEQFF
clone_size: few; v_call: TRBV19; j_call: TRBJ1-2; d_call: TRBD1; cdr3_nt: TGTGCCAGTAGTTCAGACAGGGGCCGCTACGGCTACACCTTC; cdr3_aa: CASSSDRGRYGYTF
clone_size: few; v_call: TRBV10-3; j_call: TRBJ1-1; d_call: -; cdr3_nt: TGTGCCATCAGGGACCAGGACAGGAACACTGAAGCTTTCTTT; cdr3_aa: CAIRDQDRNTEAFF
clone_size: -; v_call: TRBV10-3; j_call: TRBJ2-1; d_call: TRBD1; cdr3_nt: TGTGCCGCTACTACCGGGACAGGGGGCTCCTACAATGAGCAGTTCTTC; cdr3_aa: CAATTGTGGSYNEQFF
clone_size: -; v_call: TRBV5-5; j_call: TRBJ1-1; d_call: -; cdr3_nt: TGTGCCAGCAGCTTGGCACAGACGAACACTGAAGCTTTCTTT; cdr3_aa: CASSLAQTNTEAFF
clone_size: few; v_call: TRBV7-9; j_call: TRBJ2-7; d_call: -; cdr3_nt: TGTGCCAGCAGCTTGGGTTCCTACGAGCAGTACTTC; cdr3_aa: CASSLGSYEQYF
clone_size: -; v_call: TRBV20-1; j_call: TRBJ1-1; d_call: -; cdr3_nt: TGCAGTGCTCGGCAGAACACTGAAGCTTTCTTT; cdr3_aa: CSARQNTEAFF
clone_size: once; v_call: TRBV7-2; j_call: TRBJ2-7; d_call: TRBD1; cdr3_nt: TGTGCCAGCAGCTTAGTACAGGGGGCCCACGAGCAGTACTTC; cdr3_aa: CASSLVQGAHEQYF
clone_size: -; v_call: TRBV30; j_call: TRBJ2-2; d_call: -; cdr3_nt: TGTGCCTGGTACCGGGACCTCGGACCGGGCACCGGGGAGCTGTTTTTT; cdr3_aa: CAWYRDLGPGTGELFF
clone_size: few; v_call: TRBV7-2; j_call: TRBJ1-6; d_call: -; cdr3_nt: TGTGCCAGCAGCTTCCCCAATTCACCCCTCCACTTT; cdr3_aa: CASSFPNSPLHF
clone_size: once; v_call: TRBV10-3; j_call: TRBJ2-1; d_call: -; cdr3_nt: TGTGCCATCAGTGTAGGAAATGAGCAGTTCTTC; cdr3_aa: CAISVGNEQFF
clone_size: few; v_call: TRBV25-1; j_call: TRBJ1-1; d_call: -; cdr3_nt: TGTGCCAGCAGTGGGGGGAAAGCTTTCTTT; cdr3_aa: CASSGGKAFF
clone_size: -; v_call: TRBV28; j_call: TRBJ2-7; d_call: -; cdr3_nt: TGTGCCAGCAGTTTAAAGGGTCGCGAGCAGTACTTC; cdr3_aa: CASSLKGREQYF
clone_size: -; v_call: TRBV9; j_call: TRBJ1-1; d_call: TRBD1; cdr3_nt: TGTGCCAGCAGCGAGACAGGGGGCACTGAAGCTTTCTTT; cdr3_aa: CASSETGGTEAFF
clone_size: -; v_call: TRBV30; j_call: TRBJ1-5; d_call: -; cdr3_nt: TGTGCCTGGAGTCGGTATAGGGGGGATTTTAGAATAGACAATCAGCCCCAGCATTTT; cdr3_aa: CAWSRYRGDFRIDNQPQHF
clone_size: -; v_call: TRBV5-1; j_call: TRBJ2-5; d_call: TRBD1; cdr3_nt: TGCGCCAGCAGCTCACAGGGGGCGTACCAAGAGACCCAGTACTTC; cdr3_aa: CASSSQGAYQETQYF
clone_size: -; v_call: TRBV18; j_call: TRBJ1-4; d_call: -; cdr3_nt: TGTGCCAGCTCACCAGTCAACAGACCTAATGAAAAACTGTTTTTT; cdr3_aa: CASSPVNRPNEKLFF
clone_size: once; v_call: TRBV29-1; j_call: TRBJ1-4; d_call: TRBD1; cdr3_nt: TGCAGCGTGCCGGGACAGGGGAACGAAAAACTGTTTTTT; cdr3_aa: CSVPGQGNEKLFF
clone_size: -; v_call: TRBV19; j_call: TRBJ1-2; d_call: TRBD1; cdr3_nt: TGTGCCAGTAGTCCCCGGACAGGGATTAACTATGGCTACACCTTC; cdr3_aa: CASSPRTGINYGYTF
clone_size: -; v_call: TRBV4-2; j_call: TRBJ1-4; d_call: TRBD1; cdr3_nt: TGTGCCAGCAGCCTGAACCCACAGGGGCAGGAAAAACTGTTTTTT; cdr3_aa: CASSLNPQGQEKLFF
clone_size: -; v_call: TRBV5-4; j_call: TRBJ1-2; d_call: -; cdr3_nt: TGTGCCAGCAGCTTGAGGGGGGCCTCGGGGTATGGCTACACCTTC; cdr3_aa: CASSLRGASGYGYTF
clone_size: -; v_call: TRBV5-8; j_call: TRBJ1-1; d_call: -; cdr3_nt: TGTGCCAGCATCCTGGAACGGGGCACTGAAGCTTTCTTT; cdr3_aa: CASILERGTEAFF
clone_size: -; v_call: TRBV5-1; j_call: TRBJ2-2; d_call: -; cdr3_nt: TGCGCCAGCAGCTTGGGCACAGACCATAACACCGGGGAGCTGTTTTTT; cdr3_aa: CASSLGTDHNTGELFF